Below, 11 T cell receptor beta chains from the same sample are listed, as sequenced in a study of blood T cell repertoires in COVID-19 (dated by TCRdb to between 2020 and 2021). Preparation of the library involved the immunoSEQ multiplex PCR assay. TCRdb took this table from immuneACCESS and kept in-frame rearrangements with V and J called. Such tables lack part of the clones; where checked against another copy, unresolved V genes explain under half of the gap, and the rest is unexplained. In all, the sample holds some 74,000 clones, and approximately 82% of those were seen once. The biggest ten clones account for over 15% of the sample. Specimen: peripheral blood. The source of these receptors is a woman of 80 years or more with acute or convalescent COVID-19.

This chain uses TRBV5-1 with TRBJ1-6; 7 bases are shared with TRBD1. The length of the CDR3 is 15 residues. With V trimmed by 10 bases and J by 7 bases, 14 bases remained unmatched. The germline V gene has CDR1 SGHRS and CDR2 YFSETQ. CDR3 in amino acids: CACRDLGTANSPLHF. The CDR3, as DNA: TGCGCCTGTAGGGACCTCGGGACAGCAAATTCACCCCTCCACTTT.

The chain has TRBV10-3 and TRBJ2-1; 8 nucleotides line up with TRBD1. This CDR3 region has 14 residues. With 8 bases clipped from V and 0 bases from J, the junction kept 3 bases outside the gene matches. Germline V gene data show CDR1 as ENHRY and CDR2 as SYGVKD. In DNA, the CDR3 is TGTGCCATCTGGACAGGGAGCTCCTACAATGAGCAGTTCTTC. Its protein is CAIWTGSSYNEQFF.

CDR3 coding DNA: TGTGCCAGTAGTATAGTAGGGCCGGGGAATAATGAGCAGTTCTTC. The encoded protein is CASSIVGPGNNEQFF. This chain uses TRBV19 with TRBJ2-1; D may be TRBD2 (5 bases). This CDR3 is 15 amino acids long. From germline, CDR1 is LNHDA and CDR2 SQIVND (reference sequence). The V end was cut by 1 base, the J end by 7 bases, with 14 bases between.

The rearrangement uses TRBV7-3 and TRBJ2-5; 13 nucleotides line up with TRBD2. Germline V gives CDR1 SGHTA, CDR2 FQGTGA. J gave up 6 bases and V 5 bases, and 6 bases lay outside the gene matches. The CDR3 totals 15 residues. Here the CDR3 reads CASSPLAGGSQTQYF. CDR3 DNA: TGTGCCAGCAGCCCACTAGCGGGAGGGTCGCAGACCCAGTACTTC.

This chain uses TRBV5-8 with TRBJ1-2; D remains ambiguous. Germline V lookup: CDR1 SGHTS, CDR2 YDEGEE. The V gene lost 0 bases and the J gene lost 3 bases, with 12 bases spanning the gap. The CDR3 spans 15 residues. DNA of the CDR3: TGTGCCAGCAGCTTGGTCGGGGTGGGAGACTATGGCTACACCTTC. It encodes CASSLVGVGDYGYTF. Full variable domain (rest looked up from reference TRBV5-8 and TRBJ1-2): EAGVTQSPTHLIKTRGQQATLRCSPISGHTSVYWYQQALGLGLQFLLWYDEGEERNRGNFPPRFSGRQFPNYSSELNVNALELEDSALYLCASSLVGVGDYGYTFGSGTRLTVV.

This chain connects TRBV5-1 to TRBJ1-2; TRBD1 is a possible D gene (5 bases). The CDR3 runs 15 residues. The V end was cut by 5 bases, the J end by 3 bases, with 17 bases between. Germline CDR1 reads SGHRS; CDR2 reads YFSETQ. CDR3 sequence reads: CASSPAGEPYYGYTF. CDR3 DNA sequence: TGCGCCAGCAGTCCGGCGGGGGAACCTTACTATGGCTACACCTTC. The full variable domain, with the rest looked up from reference TRBV5-1 and TRBJ1-2, is KAGVTQTPRYLIKTRGQQVTLSCSPISGHRSVSWYQQTPGQGLQFLFEYFSETQRNKGNFPGRFSGRQFSNSRSEMNVSTLELGDSALYLCASSPAGEPYYGYTFGSGTRLTVV.

This clone ranks as medium-sized. The V gene is TRBV7-8, the J gene TRBJ2-7; weak D call: TRBD1 (5 bases). CDR1 is SGHVS, CDR2 FQNEAQ, per germline. The CDR3 loop spans 16 amino acids. The germline V and J ends were trimmed by 6 bases and 3 bases, with 21 bases remaining between them. DNA for the CDR3: TGTGCCAGCAGTCCACTGGGGCCAAGGGCCTTCTACGAGCAGTACTTC. Translated, it gives CASSPLGPRAFYEQYF.

The V gene is TRBV25-1, the J gene TRBJ1-3; TRBD1 matches 8 bases. Trimming at V came to 8 bases and at J to 4 bases, leaving 7 bases not matched to a gene. This CDR3 has 14 residues. Germline assignment: CDR1 MGHDK and CDR2 SYGVNS. As DNA, the CDR3 is TGTGCCAGCGTACCGACAGGGGCAGGAAACACCATATATTTT. It translates to CASVPTGAGNTIYF.

This chain links TRBV12-3 or TRBV12-4 with TRBJ2-1; tentative D call: TRBD2 (5 bases). With 4 bases removed from V and 10 bases from J, the gap between germline ends came to 11 bases. The CDR3 is made up of 12 amino acids. CDR3 sequence (DNA): TGTGCCAGCAGTTCCTACCCGGGAGAGCAGTTCTTC. Protein product: CASSSYPGEQFF.

V is TRBV10-3 and J is TRBJ1-6; D might be TRBD1 (5 bases). V was pared by 6 bases and J by 0 bases, with 9 bases between. Per germline, CDR1 ENHRY and CDR2 SYGVKD. The CDR3 is 15 amino acids. The DNA for the CDR3 is TGTGCCATCAGCCAAGACAGCTCCTATAATTCACCCCTCCACTTT. Translation gives CAISQDSSYNSPLHF.

This chain uses TRBV18 with TRBJ1-6; D is undetermined. The CDR3 sequence is 15 residues long. Germline V lookup: CDR1 KGHSH, CDR2 LQKENI. The V end was cut by 1 base, the J end by 0 bases, with 4 bases between. CDR3 residues: CASSPQSSYNSPLHF. The CDR3 DNA reads TGTGCCAGCTCACCACAGAGCTCCTATAATTCACCCCTCCACTTT.